Listed below are T cell receptor beta chains from one sample, sequenced in a study of cytomegalovirus exposure and HLA in healthy donors. Sequencing used immunoSEQ multiplex PCR; TCRdb keeps in-frame clones, though not all of them. Among around 150,000 clones, 70% to 90% were seen once, and the ten largest hold over 1.5%. Sequenced: PBMCs. The receptors derive from a man aged 40-55 years in good health and CMV-seronegative. CDR3s include the opening cysteine and the closing phenylalanine or tryptophan. Each record gives: CDR3 protein, V gene, J gene, D gene. The D gene is left open where the match is weak.

CSVLGQGDYGYTF	TRBV29-1	TRBJ1-2	TRBD1
CASSPRPRENSPLHF	TRBV5-6	TRBJ1-6	.
CASSRDRGQDQPQHF	TRBV7-2	TRBJ1-5	TRBD1
CASSLTGQGPAMNLFF	TRBV27	TRBJ1-4	TRBD1
CASSLGFGTEHEQYF	TRBV11-3	TRBJ2-7	.
CASSVGTGGDTQYF	TRBV9	TRBJ2-3	TRBD1
CASRTGTGVAKNIQYF	TRBV6-6	TRBJ2-4	TRBD1
CASSSGTGYNSPLHF	TRBV6-5	TRBJ1-6	TRBD1
CASALDRVNNSPLHF	TRBV6-1	TRBJ1-6	.
CASSLEGGGTYEQYF	TRBV7-9	TRBJ2-7	.
CASRLEPGAGYEQYF	TRBV4-1	TRBJ2-7	.
CASGQDSASLETQYF	TRBV9	TRBJ2-5	.
CASSPGLAEQETQYF	TRBV11-2	TRBJ2-5	TRBD2
CASSYNRGNTGELFF	TRBV6-5	TRBJ2-2	TRBD1
CASSGTSGYNEQFF	TRBV9	TRBJ2-1	TRBD2
CASSLGLSGFSPLHF	TRBV5-6	TRBJ1-6	.
CASSLAASGSVYEQYF	TRBV7-2	TRBJ2-7	TRBD2
CASSDPRQGESGELFF	TRBV2	TRBJ2-2	TRBD1
CASSITGTGANVLTF	TRBV19	TRBJ2-6	.
CASSSGTFTGELFF	TRBV6-5	TRBJ2-2	.
CASSLFVGGPNEQFF	TRBV7-3	TRBJ2-1	.
CASRGTGTQPQHF	TRBV2	TRBJ1-5	TRBD1
CSSSLGLERGTDTQYF	TRBV7-9	TRBJ2-3	.
CASSLARQSSYEQYF	TRBV13	TRBJ2-7	.
CASSPGHITGELFF	TRBV11-3	TRBJ2-2	.
CASSEMAGGSYEQYF	TRBV6-1	TRBJ2-7	.
CASSYDSPYNSPLHF	TRBV2	TRBJ1-6	.
CSAKVGTGVHF	TRBV20-1	TRBJ2-3	TRBD1